These 19 T cell receptor beta chains originate from one sample sequenced in a study of early T cells in non-severe SARS-CoV-2 infection. TCRdb itself ran the 5' RACE reads through MiXCR, one entry per CDR3 protein. The sample includes 120,000 or so distinct CDR3 sequences, roughly an eighth of them seen just once. Source: whole blood, taken at baseline. The receptors stem from an adult who was a healthcare worker with PCR-confirmed SARS-CoV-2 infection or an uninfected control (not recorded which).

The chain uses TRBV27 and TRBJ2-7; perhaps TRBD1 as D (5 bases). Between the trimmed V and J ends, which lost 7 bases and 1 base, there was a span of 17 bases. CDR3 length: 15 residues. The germline V gene has CDR1 MNHEY and CDR2 SMNVEV (reference sequence). CDR3 in DNA: TGTGCCAGCAAGTTGGGGCCGGATTTATCCTACGAGCAGTACTTC. This codes for CASKLGPDLSYEQYF.

This chain uses TRBV5-1 with TRBJ1-2; D is perhaps TRBD1 (5 bases). Looked up from germline, CDR1 is SGHRS and CDR2 is YFSETQ. The CDR3 is 15 residues long. Trimming removed 2 bases at V and 2 bases at J, with 13 bases between. The CDR3 is CASSLGTSRNYGYTF. CDR3 nucleotides: TGCGCCAGCAGCTTAGGGACCTCGAGGAACTATGGCTACACCTTC.

The chain carries TRBV7-9 and TRBJ1-2, with D maybe TRBD1 (6 bases). This CDR3 is built from 13 residues. Germline-derived CDR1 and CDR2 are SEHNR and FQNEAQ (reference sequence). With 5 bases removed from V and 4 bases from J, the gap between germline ends came to 11 bases. The CDR3: CASSNGQSYGYTF. DNA of the CDR3: TGTGCCAGCAGCAACGGACAGAGCTATGGCTACACCTTC.

This clonotype was found a few times. The gene calls are TRBV30 and TRBJ1-2, with TRBD1 matching over 8 bases. V gave up 4 bases and J gave up 1 base; unmatched junction bases: 5. CDR1 and CDR2 (germline): GTSNPN, SVGIG (reference sequence). CDR3 length: 14 amino acids. In DNA form, the CDR3 reads TGTGCCTGGAAAGGGACAGGAGATAACTATGGCTACACCTTC. The encoded protein is CAWKGTGDNYGYTF.

The rearrangement links TRBV5-1 to TRBJ2-5, with D perhaps matching TRBD2 (6 bases). There are 16 residues in the CDR3. Germline assignment: CDR1 SGHRS and CDR2 YFSETQ. With 0 bases removed from V and 9 bases from J, the gap between germline ends came to 21 bases. In DNA form, the CDR3 reads TGCGCCAGCAGCTTGGAGGGTAGCGGAGGGGCCGGGGCCCAGTACTTC. Its translation is CASSLEGSGGAGAQYF.

This clonotype came up a few times. The V call is TRBV2, the J call TRBJ1-1; unclear D gene. This CDR3 contains 11 residues. V lost 7 bases, J lost 5 bases, and 8 bases lay in between. CDR1 and CDR2 from the germline V gene are SNHLY and FYNNEI. In DNA, the CDR3 is TGTGCCAGCACCCGTCGTACTGAAGCTTTCTTT. The encoded protein is CASTRRTEAFF.

The chain employs TRBV12-3 or TRBV12-4 and TRBJ1-1; 10 nucleotides line up with TRBD1. J lost 1 base, V lost 7 bases, and 6 bases had no gene match. The CDR3 contains 15 residues. This CDR3 reads CASTDRGRGNTEAFF. CDR3 DNA: TGTGCCAGCACCGACAGGGGGCGGGGGAACACTGAAGCTTTCTTT.

The rearrangement joins TRBV3-1 to TRBJ1-2, with 9 nucleotides matching TRBD1. The germline V gene has CDR1 LGHDT and CDR2 YNNKEL (reference sequence). V lost 3 bases to trimming and J lost 0 bases; unmatched junction nucleotides: 2. The CDR3 has 15 residues. The CDR3, as DNA: TGTGCCAGCAGCCACTGGACAGGGGCTAACTATGGCTACACCTTC. Translating gives CASSHWTGANYGYTF.

This clonotype was seen ten or more times. The chain links TRBV5-6 to TRBJ2-7; 9 nucleotides match TRBD1. Germline-derived CDR1 and CDR2 are SGHDT and YYEEEE. The CDR3 has 21 amino acids. V lost 4 bases to trimming and J lost 6 bases; unmatched junction nucleotides: 29. CDR3 region: CASSLRYRDRVKLPLPAEQYF. The CDR3 bases are TGTGCCAGCAGCCTGCGGTACCGGGACAGGGTCAAGCTACCCCTTCCCGCCGAGCAGTACTTC. The whole variable domain, filled in from reference TRBV5-6 and TRBJ2-7, reads DAGVTQSPTHLIKTRGQQVTLRCSPKSGHDTVSWYQQALGQGPQFIFQYYEEEERQRGNFPDRFSGHQFPNYSSELNVNALLLGDSALYLCASSLRYRDRVKLPLPAEQYFGPGTRLTVT.

This sequence joins TRBV5-1 and TRBJ2-3; D remains ambiguous. Germline values: CDR1 SGHRS, CDR2 YFSETQ. Between the trimmed V and J ends, which lost 0 bases and 0 bases, there was a span of 8 bases. This CDR3 spans 15 amino acids. The CDR3 DNA reads as TGCGCCAGCAGCTTGGTTACAAGAAGCACAGATACGCAGTATTTT. Its translation is CASSLVTRSTDTQYF.

This clonotype came up a few times. V and J are TRBV11-2 and TRBJ2-1; TRBD2 matches 8 bases. The CDR3 sequence is 17 residues long. In germline, CDR1 is SGHAT, CDR2 FQNNGV. Trimming at V came to 2 bases and at J to 0 bases, leaving 6 bases not matched to a gene. The CDR3 DNA sequence: TGTGCCAGCAGCTTATCCCCAAGCGGGAGCTCCTACAATGAGCAGTTCTTC. Its protein is CASSLSPSGSSYNEQFF.

This chain joins TRBV20-1 and TRBJ2-7, with 9 bases that match TRBD2. CDR1 is DFQATT and CDR2 is SNEGSKA in the germline V gene (reference sequence). The junction had 13 bases not matched to a gene; V was cut back by 1 base and J by 0 bases. The CDR3 is made up of 18 amino acids. CDR3 sequence reads: CSARALAGASRSSYEQYF. As DNA, the CDR3 is TGCAGTGCTAGAGCGTTAGCGGGGGCGTCCCGGAGCTCCTACGAGCAGTACTTC.

This rearrangement joins TRBV3-1 to TRBJ2-1; D tentatively reads TRBD1 or TRBD2 (6 bases each). Deletions cut 1 base from V and 9 bases from J, with 19 bases between. The CDR3 is made up of 16 amino acids. From germline, CDR1 is LGHDT and CDR2 YNNKEL (reference sequence). The chain's CDR3 is CASSQVRGQGPTEQFF. CDR3 bases: TGTGCCAGCAGCCAAGTACGGGGGCAGGGGCCGACTGAGCAGTTCTTC.

Only one count was recorded for this clonotype. The chain uses TRBV6-2 or TRBV6-3 and TRBJ1-1; 7 positions agree with TRBD1. The V and J ends lost 5 bases and 0 bases, in that order; junction bases with no gene match: 3. The CDR3 sequence is 14 residues long. Germline V CDR1 and CDR2: MNHEY, SVGEGT. CDR3: CASSRQGVNTEAFF. The CDR3 nucleotides read TGTGCCAGCAGTCGACAGGGAGTGAACACTGAAGCTTTCTTT.

This clonotype occurred a few times. This CDR3 reads CASSWIAGAPTAYEQYF. The DNA of the CDR3 is TGTGCCAGCAGCTGGATAGCGGGGGCCCCGACAGCATACGAGCAGTACTTC. This sequence joins TRBV7-6 and TRBJ2-7; 9 bases are a match to TRBD2. The CDR3 length is 17 residues. Germline loops: CDR1 SGHVS, CDR2 FNYEAQ. Trimming removed 4 bases from V and 4 bases from J; junction bases left unmatched: 14.

This clonotype was seen only a few times. The CDR3 spells CASSLGGQNTEAFF. The DNA of the CDR3 is TGTGCCAGCAGCTTAGGGGGACAGAACACTGAAGCTTTCTTT. The chain combines TRBV7-2 with TRBJ1-1, with D possibly TRBD1 on 6 matching bases. This CDR3 region has 14 residues. Trimming pared 1 base from V and 1 base from J, leaving 7 bases between. The V gene's germline CDR1 is SGHTA and CDR2 FQGNSA.

The rearrangement uses TRBV9 and TRBJ2-7; D unresolved. This CDR3 region has 13 residues. Trimming cost V 0 bases and J 0 bases, with 4 bases left between them. The germline V gene has CDR1 SGDLS and CDR2 YYNGEE. DNA of the CDR3: TGTGCCAGCAGCGTAGCCAGCTCCTACGAGCAGTACTTC. Its protein is CASSVASSYEQYF.

This rearrangement joins TRBV11-2 to TRBJ2-3; D is possibly TRBD1 (6 bases). The germline gives CDR1 SGHAT, CDR2 FQNNGV. V dropped 6 bases and J dropped 0 bases, with 10 bases sitting between them. CDR3 length equals 14 residues. In nucleotides, the CDR3 is TGTGCCAGCAGTTGGGGGCCGAGCACAGATACGCAGTATTTT. Translation gives CASSWGPSTDTQYF.

This clonotype was recorded at least ten times. The rearrangement joins TRBV28 to TRBJ2-7, with D perhaps matching TRBD1 or TRBD2 (5 bases each). Germline V gene lookup returns CDR1 MDHEN and CDR2 SYDVKM. The length of the CDR3 is 13 residues. With 6 bases removed from V and 3 bases from J, the gap between germline ends came to 12 bases. The CDR3 DNA reads as TGTGCCAGCAGCGAGGGACGTTACTACGAGCAGTACTTC. Its translation is CASSEGRYYEQYF. The full variable domain, completed using reference TRBV28 and TRBJ2-7, is DVKVTQSSRYLVKRTGEKVFLECVQDMDHENMFWYRQDPGLGLRLIYFSYDVKMKEKGDIPEGYSVSREKKERFSLILESASTNQTSMYLCASSEGRYYEQYFGPGTRLTVT.